Reported below is one T cell receptor (beta chain). CDR3 size: 12 residues. The V gene's germline CDR1 is SQVTM and CDR2 ANQGSEA. V shed 2 bases and J shed 4 bases, with 8 bases lying between them. This sample is part of a study of blood T cell repertoires in COVID-19. The table came from immunoSEQ multiplex PCR; TCRdb's copy has only in-frame clones and leaves some out. The table shows roughly 160,000 clones, with almost 85% occurring only once. The sequence was collected from a man younger than 35 with active or convalescent COVID-19. Sequences were obtained from peripheral blood. The chain is built from TRBV29-1 and TRBJ1-2; D not certain. CDR3 region: CSVELQPYGYTF. CDR3 in DNA: TGCAGCGTTGAACTACAGCCCTATGGCTACACCTTC.